One sample yielded the 22 T cell receptor beta chains listed below, sequenced in a study of blood T cell repertoires in COVID-19. Repertoires were generated with immunoSEQ multiplex PCR, while TCRdb's copy carries only in-frame clones and drops some. This sample has about 120,000 clones, with around 90% found just once. What was sequenced was peripheral blood. These TCRs come from a woman aged 55-70 years with COVID-19, enrolled during active disease.

The sample holds a few counts of this clone. The chain couples TRBV3-1 (or the pseudogene TRBV3-2) to TRBJ1-4, with TRBD1 identical over 7 bases. The V gene's germline CDR1 is LGHDT and CDR2 YNNKEL (reference sequence). This CDR3 region has 14 residues. V gave up 0 bases and J gave up 8 bases; unmatched junction bases: 3. DNA for the CDR3: TGTGCCAGCAGCCAAGAGGCAGGGGGGGAAAAACTGTTTTTT. Its protein product is CASSQEAGGEKLFF.

This chain links TRBV12-3 or TRBV12-4 with TRBJ1-4, with unresolved D. The CDR3 covers 13 residues. The V gene lost 2 bases and the J gene lost 11 bases, with 12 bases spanning the gap. CDR3 amino acids: CASSLLGSGKLFF. The CDR3 nucleotides read TGTGCCAGCAGTTTACTCGGGTCGGGGAAACTGTTTTTT.

This chain uses TRBV4-3 with TRBJ1-2, with 7 bases identical to TRBD1. V shed 0 bases, J shed 2 bases, and the junction held 3 bases outside the gene matches. CDR1 LGHNA and CDR2 YSLEER come from the germline V gene. CDR3 length equals 15 residues. This chain's CDR3 is CASSQETGTNYGYTF. In nucleotides, the CDR3 is TGCGCCAGCAGCCAAGAGACAGGGACGAACTATGGCTACACCTTC.

V usage is TRBV5-1 and J usage is TRBJ2-1; D is uncertain. Trimming shortened V by 0 bases and J by 9 bases, and 16 bases separated the two germline ends. The germline V gene encodes CDR1 SGHRS and CDR2 YFSETQ. The CDR3 has 15 residues. The CDR3 DNA reads TGCGCCAGCAGCTTGGACAGAATTATACAAGGTGAGCAGTTCTTC. It is translated as CASSLDRIIQGEQFF.

V and J are TRBV30 and TRBJ1-5, with 10 bases matching TRBD1. The CDR3 is made up of 15 amino acids. In germline, CDR1 is GTSNPN, CDR2 SVGIG (reference sequence). Unmatched junction bases numbered 2, after V lost 3 bases and J lost 0 bases. The CDR3 region has the DNA TGTGCCTGGAGCCGGGACAGGGGTAGCAATCAGCCCCAGCATTTT. Translated: CAWSRDRGSNQPQHF.

The chain has TRBV19 and TRBJ1-1; D remains ambiguous. Germline CDR1 reads LNHDA; CDR2 reads SQIVND (reference sequence). The germline V and J ends were trimmed by 3 bases and 5 bases, with 16 bases remaining between them. The CDR3 is made up of 15 amino acids. The CDR3 nucleotides read TGTGCCAGTAGTATCGCCGGGTTGGGGAGTACTGAAGCTTTCTTT. It specifies CASSIAGLGSTEAFF.

The chain recombines TRBV5-5 with TRBJ2-3; unclear D gene. The V and J ends lost 3 bases and 5 bases respectively, with 7 bases between them. The CDR3 is 12 residues long. Germline CDR1 SGHKS, CDR2 YYEKEE (reference sequence). CDR3 nucleotides: TGTGCCAGCAGCTCTCGAGAAGATACGCAGTATTTT. Translated, it gives CASSSREDTQYF.

V and J are TRBV14 and TRBJ2-7; 8 bases are shared with TRBD2. Germline V gene sequence: CDR1 SGHDN, CDR2 FVKESK. The V gene end was trimmed by 0 bases and the J gene end by 7 bases; junction bases not matched to a gene: 5. The CDR3 length is 14 residues. CDR3 loop: CASSQETGGLEQYF. DNA for the CDR3: TGTGCCAGCAGCCAAGAGACGGGGGGGCTTGAGCAGTACTTC.

V gene TRBV5-1 combines with J gene TRBJ2-7; a weak D match, TRBD2 (6 bases). V was pared by 0 bases and J by 4 bases, with 11 bases between. Germline CDR1 is SGHRS and CDR2 is YFSETQ. The CDR3 sequence is 14 residues long. In DNA form, the CDR3 reads TGCGCCAGCAGCTTGGGGACACTAGCATACGAGCAGTACTTC. This translates into CASSLGTLAYEQYF.

The chain uses TRBV6-5 and TRBJ2-7; D perhaps matches TRBD1 (5 bases). CDR1 and CDR2 (germline): MNHEY, SVGAGI. The CDR3 extends over 14 amino acids. The V end lost 6 bases, the J end lost 2 bases, and 14 bases lay between the germline ends. This CDR3 reads CASRPYQGTYEQYF. The DNA for the CDR3 is TGTGCCAGCAGGCCATATCAGGGCACCTACGAGCAGTACTTC.

This chain connects TRBV5-1 to TRBJ2-5; 9 bases map to TRBD1. Trimming cost V 2 bases and J 4 bases; bases outside gene matches: 6. Per germline, CDR1 SGHRS and CDR2 YFSETQ. This CDR3 has 15 amino acids. The CDR3 protein is CASSLLQGAGETQYF. CDR3 sequence (DNA): TGCGCCAGCAGCTTATTACAGGGGGCTGGAGAGACCCAGTACTTC.

V and J are TRBV19 and TRBJ1-3; the D is unclear. Per germline, CDR1 LNHDA and CDR2 SQIVND (reference sequence). The CDR3 runs 13 residues. With 2 bases removed from V and 1 base from J, the gap between germline ends came to 3 bases. CDR3 coding DNA: TGTGCCAGTAGTATATCTTCTGGAAACACCATATATTTT. It specifies CASSISSGNTIYF.

The chain recombines TRBV5-3 with TRBJ2-1, with unresolved D. TRBV5-3 is given ORF status, its function remaining uncertain. The CDR3 covers 15 residues. Trimming stripped 0 bases from V and 8 bases from J, with 15 bases between. The CDR3 sequence is CARSLARPIGDEQFF. CDR3 DNA sequence: TGTGCCAGAAGCTTGGCCAGGCCGATTGGCGATGAGCAGTTCTTC.

The chain combines TRBV14 with TRBJ2-5; 7 bases fit TRBD1. Germline V gene data show CDR1 as SGHDN and CDR2 as FVKESK. This CDR3 is 18 amino acids long. J was trimmed by 4 bases and V by 1 base; bases with no gene match: 15. CDR3 coding DNA: TGTGCCAGCAGCCAAGTCATAGGGGGCTCTCGGATAAGAGAGACCCAGTACTTC. This gives the protein CASSQVIGGSRIRETQYF.

CDR3 DNA: TGTGCCAGCAGCCGTCACCCCACTAGCGGGAGCCAAGAGACCCAGTACTTC. Translating it yields CASSRHPTSGSQETQYF. The chain joins TRBV5-4 to TRBJ2-5, with TRBD2 matching 11 bases. Germline CDR1 is SGHNT and CDR2 is YYREEE (reference sequence). V lost 4 bases and J lost 1; bases outside the gene matches: 9. This CDR3 is 17 amino acids long.

V usage is TRBV29-1 and J usage is TRBJ2-5; 11 bases agree with TRBD1. Germline CDR1 and CDR2: SQVTM and ANQGSEA. J was trimmed by 6 bases and V by 1 base; bases with no gene match: 7. CDR3 size: 15 residues. As DNA, the CDR3 is TGCAGCGTTGAAGCCCGGGGACAGGGGGTGAAGACCCAGTACTTC. It encodes CSVEARGQGVKTQYF.

The rearrangement links TRBV6-5 to TRBJ1-5; D is unresolved. Trimming cost V 2 bases and J 4 bases, with 6 bases left between them. This CDR3 has 13 residues. Germline loops: CDR1 MNHEY, CDR2 SVGAGI. The CDR3 loop reads CASSYRDNQPQHF. The CDR3 nucleotides read TGTGCCAGCAGTTACCGGGATAATCAGCCCCAGCATTTT.

This clone was observed a single time. This chain joins TRBV5-6 and TRBJ2-7, with D possibly matching TRBD1 (6 bases). V gave up 2 bases and J gave up 3 bases, with 12 bases separating them. This CDR3 region has 14 residues. Germline V gene data show CDR1 as SGHDT and CDR2 as YYEEEE. As DNA, the CDR3 is TGTGCCAGCAGCTTCCTCAACAGGGACTACGAGCAGTACTTC. This sequence encodes CASSFLNRDYEQYF.

The V call is TRBV7-8, the J call TRBJ1-5, with TRBD1 as a possible D gene (6 bases). CDR1 is SGHVS, CDR2 FQNEAQ, per germline. This CDR3 is built from 15 residues. The germline V and J ends were trimmed by 5 bases and 6 bases, with 17 bases remaining between them. The DNA of the CDR3 is TGTGCCAGCAGCGCAAGGGGGGGCGCAGGTCAGCCCCAGCATTTT. This codes for CASSARGGAGQPQHF.

V usage is TRBV19 and J usage is TRBJ2-3; 8 bases line up with TRBD2. The CDR3 contains 12 residues. Germline lookup yields CDR1 LNHDA and CDR2 SQIVND (reference sequence). The junction had 4 bases not matched to a gene; V was cut back by 4 bases and J by 10 bases. The CDR3 DNA follows: TGTGCCAGTAGTAACCCGGGACTAGCGCAGTATTTT. Translated, it gives CASSNPGLAQYF.

The chain is built from TRBV3-1 (or the pseudogene TRBV3-2) and TRBJ2-4; 10 positions match TRBD1. Looked up from germline, CDR1 is LGHDT and CDR2 is YNNKEL (reference sequence). After removal of 4 bases from V and 2 bases from J, the junction contained 8 bases not matched to a gene. The CDR3 runs 17 residues. CDR3 in amino acids: CASSPRQGAITKNIQYF. CDR3 in DNA: TGTGCCAGCAGCCCGCGACAGGGGGCGATAACCAAAAACATTCAGTACTTC.

The V gene is TRBV4-2, the J gene TRBJ1-2; maybe TRBD1 (5 bases). V lost 0 bases and J lost 3, with 11 bases in between. Per germline, CDR1 LGHNA and CDR2 YNFKEQ. The CDR3 is 15 amino acids. The CDR3 is CASSQEKGPDYGYTF. The CDR3 bases are TGTGCCAGCAGCCAAGAGAAGGGGCCAGACTATGGCTACACCTTC.